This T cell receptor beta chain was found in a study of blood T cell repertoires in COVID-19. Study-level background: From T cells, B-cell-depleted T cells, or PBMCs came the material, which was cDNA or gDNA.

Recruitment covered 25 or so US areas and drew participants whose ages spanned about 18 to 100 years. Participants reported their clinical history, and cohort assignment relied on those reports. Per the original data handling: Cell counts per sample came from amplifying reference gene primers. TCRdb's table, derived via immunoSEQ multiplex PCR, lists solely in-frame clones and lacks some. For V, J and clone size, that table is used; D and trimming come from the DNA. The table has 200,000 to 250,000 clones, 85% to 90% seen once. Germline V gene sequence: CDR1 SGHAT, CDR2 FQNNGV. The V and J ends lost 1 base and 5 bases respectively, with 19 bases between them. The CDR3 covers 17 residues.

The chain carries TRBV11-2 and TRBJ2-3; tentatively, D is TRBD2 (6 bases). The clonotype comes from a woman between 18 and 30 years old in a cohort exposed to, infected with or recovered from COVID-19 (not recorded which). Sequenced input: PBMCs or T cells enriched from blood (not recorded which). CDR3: CASSLVAGRQVQDTQYF. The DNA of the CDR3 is TGTGCCAGCAGCTTAGTGGCGGGACGGCAGGTTCAAGATACGCAGTATTTT.